One sample yielded the 5 T cell receptor beta chains listed below, sequenced in a study of blood T cell repertoires in COVID-19 (dated by TCRdb to 2019 to 2021). The library relied on the immunoSEQ multiplex PCR assay. As stored in TCRdb, this immuneACCESS dataset retains in-frame rearrangements with V and J assigned. A fraction of the clones does not appear; measured against another copy, unresolved V genes explain less than half of the discrepancy, and the remainder lacks a known reason. In all, the sample holds around 270,000 clones, and roughly 89% of those were seen once. About 1.5% of the sample comes from the top ten. The sample comprised peripheral blood. These receptor sequences come from a middle-aged woman who had recovered from COVID-19.

The rearrangement uses TRBV30 and TRBJ2-2; 8 bases line up with TRBD1. V was pared by 3 bases and J by 9 bases, with 3 bases of the junction left unmatched. This CDR3 has 12 amino acids. Per the germline V gene, CDR1 is GTSNPN and CDR2 is SVGIG (reference sequence). CDR3 residues: CAWRFRGRELFF. The CDR3 bases are TGTGCCTGGAGATTCAGGGGGCGGGAGCTGTTTTTT. Full variable domain (outside the CDR3, taken from reference TRBV30 and TRBJ2-2): SQTIHQWPATLVQPVGSPLSLECTVEGTSNPNLYWYRQAAGRGLQLLFYSVGIGQISSEVPQNLSASRPQDRQFILSSKKLLLSDSGFYLCAWRFRGRELFFGEGSRLTVL.

This chain uses TRBV10-3 with TRBJ2-3, with 12 bases matching TRBD2. J gave up 5 bases and V 5 bases, and 8 bases lay outside the gene matches. Germline CDR1 reads ENHRY; CDR2 reads SYGVKD. CDR3 size: 16 residues. The CDR3 DNA follows: TGTGCCATCAGTACCTCTAGCGGGGGGGGCCTAGATACGCAGTATTTT. It yields the protein CAISTSSGGGLDTQYF.

In its sample, this clone was seen a few times. The chain is built from TRBV7-9 and TRBJ2-7; 8 nucleotides match TRBD2. This CDR3 spans 16 amino acids. In germline, CDR1 is SEHNR, CDR2 FQNEAQ (reference sequence). The J segment lost 5 bases and the V segment lost 4 bases, leaving 13 bases of the junction unmatched. CDR3 nucleotides: TGTGCCAGCAGCTCTACCTCGGGGGGGGAATTGGACGAGCAGTACTTC. This translates into CASSSTSGGELDEQYF.

The V and J genes are TRBV4-1 and TRBJ1-1; weak D call: TRBD1 (5 bases). Germline-derived CDR1 and CDR2 are MGHRA and YSYEKL. V was cut by 4 bases and J by 9 bases, with 15 bases left in between. This CDR3 contains 13 residues. This chain's CDR3 is CASSPVAQGQAFF. In DNA form, the CDR3 reads TGCGCCAGCAGCCCGGTTGCCCAGGGCCAAGCTTTCTTT.

The J gene is TRBJ2-3, the V gene TRBV6-6, with 7 bases fitting TRBD2. After removal of 5 bases from V and 0 bases from J, the junction contained 5 bases not matched to a gene. The CDR3 has 15 residues. Germline CDR1 reads MNHNY; CDR2 reads SVGAGI (reference sequence). The CDR3 region is CASSPPGLSTDTQYF. Here the CDR3 DNA reads TGTGCCAGCAGTCCTCCGGGACTAAGCACAGATACGCAGTATTTT.